Each of the 9 T cell receptor beta chains below was sequenced from the same sample in a study of T cell responses to AZD1222 COVID-19 vaccine. Only in-frame clones appear in the TCRdb table, and some are missing; sequencing was by immunoSEQ multiplex PCR. The sample includes some 63,000 clones, around 83% of them seen just once. The sequencing here drew on peripheral blood, taken on day 0 of AZD1222 vaccination. The source is an adult in good health.

A single count supports this clone. V gene TRBV5-4 combines with J gene TRBJ2-3; D unresolved. Deletions cut 1 base from V and 2 bases from J, with 11 bases between. The germline V gene has CDR1 SGHNT and CDR2 YYREEE (reference sequence). The CDR3 is 15 residues long. The CDR3 coding sequence is TGTGCCAGCAGCTTGCGGTCAGGTCACACAGATACGCAGTATTTT. Protein sequence: CASSLRSGHTDTQYF.

The genes are TRBV9 and TRBJ1-2; no definite D call. Trimming took off 0 bases at V and 6 bases at J, with 9 bases between the two ends. The CDR3 is 13 amino acids. Germline CDR1 is SGDLS and CDR2 is YYNGEE. In DNA form, the CDR3 reads TGTGCCAGCAGCGTAGGGTCATTGGATGGCTACACCTTC. Amino acids: CASSVGSLDGYTF.

The chain carries TRBV7-8 and TRBJ2-7; D possibly corresponds to TRBD2 (5 bases). Trimming pared 7 bases from V and 0 bases from J, leaving 13 bases between. Germline assignment: CDR1 SGHVS and CDR2 FQNEAQ. The CDR3 length is 14 residues. Written as DNA, the CDR3 is TGTGCCAGCACCAGCCGAACTAGCTCCTACGAGCAGTACTTC. It translates to CASTSRTSSYEQYF.

The chain is built from TRBV18 and TRBJ1-1; TRBD1 agrees at 7 bases. There are 15 residues in the CDR3. J lost 1 base, V lost 3 bases, and 5 bases had no gene match. Germline CDR1 reads KGHSH; CDR2 reads LQKENI. CDR3 nucleotide sequence: TGTGCCAGCTCACCCTGGCAGGGGGGGAACACTGAAGCTTTCTTT. It is translated as CASSPWQGGNTEAFF.

V is TRBV12-3 or TRBV12-4 and J is TRBJ2-7; unclear D gene. This CDR3 is built from 11 residues. Trimming pared 4 bases from V and 4 bases from J, leaving 5 bases between. The DNA of the CDR3 is TGTGCCAGCAGTTCCGGGTACGAGCAGTACGTC. Encoded protein: CASSSGYEQYV.

The rearrangement links TRBV3-1 (or the pseudogene TRBV3-2) to TRBJ2-4; a weak D match, TRBD2 (6 bases). The V gene lost 3 bases and the J gene lost 0 bases, with 12 bases spanning the gap. The CDR3 contains 16 residues. The germline gives CDR1 LGHDT, CDR2 YNNKEL (reference sequence). Here the CDR3 reads CASSQALAIAKNIQYF. CDR3 coding DNA: TGTGCCAGCAGCCAGGCCCTAGCGATAGCCAAAAACATTCAGTACTTC.

This chain joins TRBV4-3 and TRBJ2-7, with 8 bases matching TRBD2. This CDR3 is 17 amino acids long. CDR1 and CDR2 from the germline V gene are LGHNA and YSLEER. V was pared by 0 bases and J by 3 bases, with 10 bases of the junction left unmatched. DNA of the CDR3: TGCGCCAGCAGCCAAGATCAGGGAGCGGGGGCTTTCTACGAGCAGTACTTC. This encodes CASSQDQGAGAFYEQYF.

V is TRBV7-2 and J is TRBJ2-7; D possibly uses TRBD1 or TRBD2 (6 bases each). This CDR3 has 13 amino acids. From germline, CDR1 is SGHTA and CDR2 FQGNSA. V lost 5 bases, J lost 4 bases, and 12 bases lay in between. The CDR3 DNA is TGTGCCAGCAGCCCCGGAGGGGGGTACGAGCAGTACTTC. It specifies CASSPGGGYEQYF.

V usage is TRBV6-5 and J usage is TRBJ2-7; 12 nucleotides agree with TRBD2. CDR3 length: 13 amino acids. Germline values: CDR1 MNHEY, CDR2 SVGAGI. The J segment lost 11 bases and the V segment lost 0 bases, leaving 2 bases of the junction unmatched. The CDR3 bases are TGTGCCAGCAGTTACTCGACTAGCGGGAGCAAGTACTTC. Residues: CASSYSTSGSKYF.